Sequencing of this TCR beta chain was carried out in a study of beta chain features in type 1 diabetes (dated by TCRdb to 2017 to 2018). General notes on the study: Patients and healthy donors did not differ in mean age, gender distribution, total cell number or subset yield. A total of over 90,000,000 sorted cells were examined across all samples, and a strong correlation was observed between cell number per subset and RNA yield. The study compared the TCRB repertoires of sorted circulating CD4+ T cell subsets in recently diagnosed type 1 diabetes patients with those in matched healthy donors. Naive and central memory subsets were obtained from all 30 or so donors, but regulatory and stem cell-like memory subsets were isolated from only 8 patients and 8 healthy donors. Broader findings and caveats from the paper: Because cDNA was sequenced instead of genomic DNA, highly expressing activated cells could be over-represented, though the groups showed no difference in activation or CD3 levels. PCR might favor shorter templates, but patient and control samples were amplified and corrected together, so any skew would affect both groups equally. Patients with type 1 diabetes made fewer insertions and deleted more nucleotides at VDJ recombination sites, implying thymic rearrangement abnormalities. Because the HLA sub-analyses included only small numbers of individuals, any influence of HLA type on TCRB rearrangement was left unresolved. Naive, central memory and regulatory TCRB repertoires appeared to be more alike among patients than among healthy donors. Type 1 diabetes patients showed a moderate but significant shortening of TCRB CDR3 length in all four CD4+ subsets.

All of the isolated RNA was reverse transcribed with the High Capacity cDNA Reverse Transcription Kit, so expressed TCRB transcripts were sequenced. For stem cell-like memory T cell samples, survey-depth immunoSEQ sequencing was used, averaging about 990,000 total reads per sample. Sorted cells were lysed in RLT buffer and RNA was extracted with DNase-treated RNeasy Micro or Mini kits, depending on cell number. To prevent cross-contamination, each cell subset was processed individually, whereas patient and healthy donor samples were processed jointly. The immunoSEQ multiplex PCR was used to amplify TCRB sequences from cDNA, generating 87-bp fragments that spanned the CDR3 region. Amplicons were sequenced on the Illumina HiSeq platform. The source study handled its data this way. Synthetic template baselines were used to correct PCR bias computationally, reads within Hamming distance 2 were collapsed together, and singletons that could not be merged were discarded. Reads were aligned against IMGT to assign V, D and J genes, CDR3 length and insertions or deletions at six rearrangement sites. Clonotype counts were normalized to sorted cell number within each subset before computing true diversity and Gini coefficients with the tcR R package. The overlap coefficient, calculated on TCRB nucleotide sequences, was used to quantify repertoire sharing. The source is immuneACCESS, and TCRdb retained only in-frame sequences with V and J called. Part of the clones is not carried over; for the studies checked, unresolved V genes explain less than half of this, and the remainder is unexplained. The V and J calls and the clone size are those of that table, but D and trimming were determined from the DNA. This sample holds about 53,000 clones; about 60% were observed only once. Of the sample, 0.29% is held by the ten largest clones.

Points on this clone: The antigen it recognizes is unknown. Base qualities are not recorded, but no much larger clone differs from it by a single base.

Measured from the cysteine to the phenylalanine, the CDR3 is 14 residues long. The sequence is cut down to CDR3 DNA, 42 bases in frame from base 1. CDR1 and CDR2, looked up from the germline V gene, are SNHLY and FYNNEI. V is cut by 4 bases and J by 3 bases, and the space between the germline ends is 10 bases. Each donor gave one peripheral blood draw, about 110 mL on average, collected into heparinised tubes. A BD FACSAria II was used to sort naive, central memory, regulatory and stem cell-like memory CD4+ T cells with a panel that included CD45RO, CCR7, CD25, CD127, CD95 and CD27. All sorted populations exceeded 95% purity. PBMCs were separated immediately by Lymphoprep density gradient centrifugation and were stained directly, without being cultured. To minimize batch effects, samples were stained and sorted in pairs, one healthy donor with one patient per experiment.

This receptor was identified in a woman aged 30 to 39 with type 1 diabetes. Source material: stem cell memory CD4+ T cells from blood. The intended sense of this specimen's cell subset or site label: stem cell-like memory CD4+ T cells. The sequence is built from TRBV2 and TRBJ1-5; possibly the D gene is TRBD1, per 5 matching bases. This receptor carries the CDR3 CASSADSPNQPQHF. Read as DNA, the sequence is TGTGCCAGCAGTGCAGACAGCCCCAATCAGCCCCAGCATTTT.